Included here is one T cell receptor beta chain sequence, with context. The data derive from a study of cytomegalovirus exposure and HLA in healthy donors. Trimming cost V 5 bases and J 2 bases; bases outside gene matches: 5. Germline V gene lookup returns CDR1 LNHDA and CDR2 SQIVND (reference sequence). The CDR3 is made up of 16 amino acids. Sequencing was performed with immunoSEQ multiplex PCR; in TCRdb, only in-frame clones are kept and a portion is missing. The sample lists hundreds of thousands of clones, about nine tenths seen once, with around 3.1% in the top ten. V gene TRBV19 combines with J gene TRBJ2-1; TRBD2 matches at 11 bases. What was sequenced was PBMCs. The receptor was isolated from a woman younger than 45 in good health and CMV-seronegative. CDR3 amino acids: CASSLLAGGPYNEQFF. The DNA for the CDR3 is TGTGCCAGTAGTCTGCTAGCGGGAGGACCCTACAATGAGCAGTTCTTC. The complete variable domain, with remaining parts taken from reference TRBV19 and TRBJ2-1, reads DGGITQSPKYLFRKEGQNVTLSCEQNLNHDAMYWYRQDPGQGLRLIYYSQIVNDFQKGDIAEGYSVSREKKESFPLTVTSAQKNPTAFYLCASSLLAGGPYNEQFFGPGTRLTVL.